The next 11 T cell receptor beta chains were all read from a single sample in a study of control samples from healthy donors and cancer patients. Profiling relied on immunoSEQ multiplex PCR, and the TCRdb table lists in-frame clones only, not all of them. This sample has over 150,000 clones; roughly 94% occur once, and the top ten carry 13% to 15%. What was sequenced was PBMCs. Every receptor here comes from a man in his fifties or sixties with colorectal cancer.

CDR3 nucleotides: TGTGCCAGCAGTCCCACAGGGGGGAACTACGAGCAGTACTTC. Translated, it gives CASSPTGGNYEQYF. The V call is TRBV6-5, the J call TRBJ2-7; TRBD1 agrees at 8 bases. The germline gives CDR1 MNHEY, CDR2 SVGAGI. V shed 5 bases and J 3 bases; nucleotides not matched to a gene: 6. The CDR3 runs to 14 residues.

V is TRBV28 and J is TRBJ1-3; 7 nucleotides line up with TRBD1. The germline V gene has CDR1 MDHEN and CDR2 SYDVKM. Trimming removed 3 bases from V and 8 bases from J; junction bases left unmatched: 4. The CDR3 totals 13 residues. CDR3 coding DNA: TGTGCCAGCAGTTTGGGGCAGGGGGACACCATATATTTT. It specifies CASSLGQGDTIYF. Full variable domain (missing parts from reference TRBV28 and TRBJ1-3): DVKVTQSSRYLVKRTGEKVFLECVQDMDHENMFWYRQDPGLGLRLIYFSYDVKMKEKGDIPEGYSVSREKKERFSLILESASTNQTSMYLCASSLGQGDTIYFGEGSWLTVV.

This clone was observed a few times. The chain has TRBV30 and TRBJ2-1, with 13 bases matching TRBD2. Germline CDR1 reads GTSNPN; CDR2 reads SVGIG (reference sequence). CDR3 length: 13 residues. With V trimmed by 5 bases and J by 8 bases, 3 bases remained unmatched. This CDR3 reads CAWGTSGAHEQFF. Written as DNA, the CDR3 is TGTGCCTGGGGGACTAGCGGGGCACATGAGCAGTTCTTC.

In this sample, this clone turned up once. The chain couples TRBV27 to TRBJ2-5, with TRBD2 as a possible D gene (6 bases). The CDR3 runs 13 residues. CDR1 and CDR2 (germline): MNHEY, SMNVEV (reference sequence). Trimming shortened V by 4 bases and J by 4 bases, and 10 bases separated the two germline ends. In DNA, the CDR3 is TGTGCCAGCAGTTGGCAGGGAGGAGAGACCCAGTACTTC. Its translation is CASSWQGGETQYF.

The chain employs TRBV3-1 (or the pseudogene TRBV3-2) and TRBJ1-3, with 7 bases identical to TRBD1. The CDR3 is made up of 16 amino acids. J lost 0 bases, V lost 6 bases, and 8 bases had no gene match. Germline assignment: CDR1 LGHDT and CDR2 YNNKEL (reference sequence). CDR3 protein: CASSPDRSLSGNTIYF. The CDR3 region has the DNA TGTGCCAGCAGTCCGGACAGGTCACTCTCTGGAAACACCATATATTTT.

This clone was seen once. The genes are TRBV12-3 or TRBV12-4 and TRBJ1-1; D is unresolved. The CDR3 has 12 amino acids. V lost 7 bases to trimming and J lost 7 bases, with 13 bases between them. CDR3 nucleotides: TGTGCCAGCAAACGCTCAAGCGTTGAAGCTTTCTTT. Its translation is CASKRSSVEAFF.

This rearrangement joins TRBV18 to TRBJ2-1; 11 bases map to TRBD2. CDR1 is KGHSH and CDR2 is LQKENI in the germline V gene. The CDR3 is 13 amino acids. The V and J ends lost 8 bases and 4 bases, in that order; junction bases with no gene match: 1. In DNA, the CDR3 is TGTGCCAGCCGGACTAGCGGGTACAATGAGCAGTTCTTC. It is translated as CASRTSGYNEQFF.

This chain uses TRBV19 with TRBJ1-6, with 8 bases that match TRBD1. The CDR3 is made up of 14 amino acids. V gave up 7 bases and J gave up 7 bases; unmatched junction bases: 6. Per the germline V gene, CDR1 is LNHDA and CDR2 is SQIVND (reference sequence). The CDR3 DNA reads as TGTGCCAGTAACCCGACAGGGGACAATTCACCCCTCCACTTT. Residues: CASNPTGDNSPLHF.

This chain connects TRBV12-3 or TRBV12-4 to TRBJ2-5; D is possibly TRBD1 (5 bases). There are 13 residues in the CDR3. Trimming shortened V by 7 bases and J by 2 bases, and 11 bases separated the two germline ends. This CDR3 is CASTWQGQETQYF. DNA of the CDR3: TGTGCCAGCACCTGGCAGGGTCAAGAGACCCAGTACTTC.

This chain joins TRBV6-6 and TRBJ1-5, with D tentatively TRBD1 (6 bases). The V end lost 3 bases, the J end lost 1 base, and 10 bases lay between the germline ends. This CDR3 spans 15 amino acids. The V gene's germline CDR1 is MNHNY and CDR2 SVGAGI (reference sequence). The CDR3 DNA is TGTGCCAGCAGTTATGAAGGGGGGAGCAATCAGCCCCAGCATTTT. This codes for CASSYEGGSNQPQHF.

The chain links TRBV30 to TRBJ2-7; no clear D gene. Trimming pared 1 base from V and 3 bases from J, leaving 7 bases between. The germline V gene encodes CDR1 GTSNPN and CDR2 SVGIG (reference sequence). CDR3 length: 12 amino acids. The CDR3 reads CAWSEAGYEQYF. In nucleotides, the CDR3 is TGTGCCTGGAGTGAGGCAGGCTACGAGCAGTACTTC.